This is a list of T cell receptor beta chains from one sample in a study of early stage breast cancer tumors. The protocol was immunoSEQ multiplex PCR, while the TCRdb copy is restricted to in-frame clones and leaves out a portion. Among under 13,000 clones listed, around 75% were seen once. Specimen: breast tumor tissue. These receptors came from a person between 70 and 80 years old with breast cancer. CDR3s leave out the opening cysteine and the closing phenylalanine or tryptophan.

V	length	CDR3
TRBV5-1	13	ASSFLAGSYNEQF
TRBV6-5	14	ASSYLVGQGPPEQY
TRBV28	12	ASSPPGEWTEAF
TRBV6-6	14	ASRPGLGQAGNTIY
TRBV19	14	ASSIDPGQGYGPLH
TRBV6-5	11	ATRLDGDFGYT
TRBV30	13	AWSVPGGLAYEQY
TRBV4-3	13	ASSHVQGMTEKLF
TRBV10-2	12	ASWGQGKAGELF
TRBV9	13	ASSVGASWKETQY
TRBV11-2	11	ASSPDTNYGYT
TRBV4-2	14	ASSKWTSGGQETQY
TRBV2	12	ASSEGTASETQY
TRBV7-2	17	ASSLTPVTWTGTGNTIY
TRBV6-4	11	ASSSDRGSGYT
TRBV15	13	ATSRALGSSYEQY
TRBV30	11	AWNRGHTDTQY
TRBV4-1	12	ASSQDRGRPPLH
TRBV4-1	11	ASSLGTGAGYT
TRBV5-4	14	ASSQGRQRENHEQY
TRBV19	14	ASSWSGSSGANVLT
TRBV5-4	11	ASGGGAYNEQF
TRBV4-1	14	ASSQAPDRVTYEQY
TRBV29-1	13	SVSGNTGKETEAF
TRBV30	15	AWSNLSEGTGDSPLH
TRBV7-2	14	ASSLARQMSNTEAF
TRBV5-6	14	ASSLPTGKVNTEAF
TRBV4-2	16	ASSLQTSGDTSTDTQY
TRBV14	15	ASSPNRGSMGLETQY
TRBV27	12	ASSSQGSNYGYT
TRBV2	13	ASSLGAVRQETQY
TRBV5-6	12	ASSLSGSSGELF
TRBV27	14	ASSRRSVTLSGELF
TRBV6-5	10	ASSYQGGELF
TRBV27	13	ASRLSTSGPGELF
TRBV2	11	ASRRTGVYEQY
TRBV15	13	ATNTLAGAGSEQF
TRBV9	13	ASSVVDRVTGELF
TRBV27	14	ASSLSSRRVTETQY